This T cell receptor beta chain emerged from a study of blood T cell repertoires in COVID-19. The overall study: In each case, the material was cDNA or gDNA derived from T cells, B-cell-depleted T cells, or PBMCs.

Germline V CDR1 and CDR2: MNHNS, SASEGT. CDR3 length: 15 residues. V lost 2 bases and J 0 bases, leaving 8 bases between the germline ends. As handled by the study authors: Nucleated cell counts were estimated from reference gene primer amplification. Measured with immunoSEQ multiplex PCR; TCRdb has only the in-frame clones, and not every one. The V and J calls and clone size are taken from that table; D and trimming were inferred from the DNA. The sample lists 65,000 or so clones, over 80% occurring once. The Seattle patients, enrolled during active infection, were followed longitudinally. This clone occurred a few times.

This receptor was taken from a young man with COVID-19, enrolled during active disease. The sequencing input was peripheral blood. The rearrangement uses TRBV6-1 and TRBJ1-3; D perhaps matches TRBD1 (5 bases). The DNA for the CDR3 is TGTGCCAGCAGTGAATTGGGGGGCTCTGGAAACACCATATATTTT. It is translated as CASSELGGSGNTIYF.